The present entry profiles one T cell receptor beta chain with its context. The antigen this receptor binds is unknown. No base quality information exists; no much larger clone differs at one position. This entry belongs to a study of T cell changes during pregnancy in multiple sclerosis (dated by TCRdb to between 2017 and 2020). General notes on the study: Changes in the T cell repertoire over the course of pregnancy were examined in this study in women with multiple sclerosis.

Spanning cysteine to phenylalanine, the CDR3 consists of 14 amino acids. The kept DNA is CDR3 alone, 42 bases in frame from the first base. Trimming leaves V shorter by 5 bases and J shorter by 6 bases, with the junction holding 10 bases beyond the gene matches. CDR1 and CDR2 are read off the germline V gene as SGHRS and YFSETQ. Library preparation used the immunoSEQ multiplex PCR assay. In its TCRdb copy, this immuneACCESS table keeps in-frame sequences only and misses some clones. Where compared with another copy, unresolved V genes explain less than half of these, and the others have no known cause. The sample contains around 30,000 clones, approximately 87% of them found a single time. The top ten clones comprise around 7.9% of the sample.

The V gene is TRBV5-1 and the J gene is TRBJ2-7, and 8 junctional nucleotides match TRBD2. Specimen: CD8+ T cells from peripheral blood mononuclear cells, collected after pregnancy. This sequence was found in a female donor with multiple sclerosis, enrolled in a pregnancy study. The sequence in DNA is TGCGCCAGCAGTGGGACTAGTCATTTTCCCGAGCAGTACTTC. This is translated as CASSGTSHFPEQYF.